This T cell receptor (beta chain) comes out of a study of a mutant IDH1 vaccine in newly diagnosed glioma. Study context: Sex among treated patients split about 60% male, roughly 38% female; mean age was around 40 years.

Noted time point: week 23, last vaccination. Each vaccine dose was 300 ug of mutant IDH1 20-mer peptide, with topical imiquimod. This clone was seen just once. Its target is not known. The CDR3 runs to 16 residues. The germline V gene encodes CDR1 LNHDA and CDR2 SQIVND (reference sequence). V lost 6 bases to trimming and J lost 2 bases, with 16 bases between them. Profiling relied on immunoSEQ multiplex PCR, and the TCRdb table lists in-frame clones only, not all of them. The sample gives tens of thousands of clones, over 75% of which show up once; 10% to 15% is in the top ten. J is TRBJ2-2 and V is TRBV19; D is possibly TRBD1 (7 bases). This TCR derives from a man aged 18 to 29 with glioma. The sequenced sample was PBMCs, obtained from a glioma patient whose treatment included an IDH1 peptide vaccine. CDR3 sequence reads: CASSPWGDSNTGELFF. The DNA of the CDR3 is TGTGCCAGTAGCCCGTGGGGGGACAGTAACACCGGGGAGCTGTTTTTT.